These 10 T cell receptor beta chains originate from one sample sequenced in a study of cytomegalovirus exposure and HLA in healthy donors. Use of 60 Vbeta and 13 Jbeta primers characterized the PCR. Profiling relied on immunoSEQ multiplex PCR, and the TCRdb table lists in-frame clones only, not all of them. The repertoire holds about 200,000 clones, with approximately 80% as singletons. Sequencing was carried out using PBMCs. Every receptor here comes from a girl aged 2 to 10 in good health and CMV-seronegative.

The V and J genes are TRBV19 and TRBJ1-1; possibly TRBD1 for D (6 bases). CDR1 is LNHDA, CDR2 SQIVND, per germline (reference sequence). Trimming pared 3 bases from V and 7 bases from J, leaving 15 bases between. The CDR3 runs to 14 residues. CDR3 loop: CASSMGTQKDEAFF. The DNA for the CDR3 is TGTGCCAGTAGTATGGGGACACAGAAGGATGAAGCTTTCTTT.

This chain joins TRBV11-2 and TRBJ2-1; 8 bases map to TRBD2. Germline loops: CDR1 SGHAT, CDR2 FQNNGV. V shed 0 bases, J shed 7 bases, and the junction held 11 bases outside the gene matches. This CDR3 is built from 17 residues. This CDR3 reads CASSLEISGVAGNEQFF. For the CDR3, the DNA is TGTGCCAGCAGCTTAGAAATCTCGGGAGTAGCGGGAAATGAGCAGTTCTTC.

The chain carries TRBV19 and TRBJ1-1, with D unclear. Trimming cost V 1 base and J 5 bases, with 8 bases left between them. This CDR3 contains 13 residues. Germline assignment: CDR1 LNHDA and CDR2 SQIVND (reference sequence). The CDR3 DNA sequence: TGTGCCAGTAGTATAGGGAGGTATACTGAAGCTTTCTTT. The encoded protein is CASSIGRYTEAFF.

The chain recombines TRBV6-1 with TRBJ1-1, with D hard to call. The CDR3 is made up of 14 amino acids. Germline V lookup: CDR1 MNHNS, CDR2 SASEGT. Trimming took off 8 bases at V and 2 bases at J, with 15 bases between the two ends. CDR3 DNA sequence: TGTGCCAGCCCCCGCTATCGAGTTAACACTGAAGCTTTCTTT. This encodes CASPRYRVNTEAFF.

V usage is TRBV6-1 and J usage is TRBJ1-3; a weak D match, TRBD1 (5 bases). This CDR3 comprises 16 residues. The V end was cut by 4 bases, the J end by 0 bases, with 13 bases between. Germline V gene data show CDR1 as MNHNS and CDR2 as SASEGT. CDR3 sequence (DNA): TGTGCCAGCAGTGCCGGTATCGGACACTCTGGAAACACCATATATTTT. It yields the protein CASSAGIGHSGNTIYF.

On this clone itself: This sample also contains other DNA sequences that code for the same CDR3. V is TRBV27 and J is TRBJ2-7, with D unresolved. Between the trimmed V and J ends, which lost 2 bases and 6 bases, there was a span of 8 bases. The CDR3 sequence is 12 residues long. Germline V gene data show CDR1 as MNHEY and CDR2 as SMNVEV (reference sequence). The CDR3 DNA reads TGTGCCAGCAGTTTACCAGGCAGCGAGCAGTACTTC. Its translation is CASSLPGSEQYF.

This clone was found once. V gene TRBV11-1 combines with J gene TRBJ2-2; TRBD2 aligns across 12 bases. After removal of 1 base from V and 5 bases from J, the junction contained 8 bases not matched to a gene. The CDR3 has 18 amino acids. The germline V gene has CDR1 SGHAT and CDR2 FQDESV (reference sequence). CDR3 bases: TGTGCCAGCAGCTTAGGACTAGCGGGAGAAGCCCTAACCGGGGAGCTGTTTTTT. The encoded protein is CASSLGLAGEALTGELFF.

The chain carries TRBV7-9 and TRBJ2-4; 7 bases agree with TRBD1. Germline lookup yields CDR1 SEHNR and CDR2 FQNEAQ (reference sequence). This CDR3 spans 13 amino acids. The V and J ends lost 5 bases and 9 bases, in that order; junction bases with no gene match: 7. CDR3 sequence reads: CASSATGIGIQYF. Written as DNA, the CDR3 is TGTGCCAGCAGCGCGACAGGGATAGGCATTCAGTACTTC.

This chain uses TRBV2 with TRBJ2-5, with D possibly matching TRBD2 (6 bases). The CDR3 length is 15 residues. Germline V gives CDR1 SNHLY, CDR2 FYNNEI. Deletions cut 6 bases from V and 5 bases from J, with 19 bases between. CDR3 sequence: CASSPMAGPRETQYF. In nucleotides, the CDR3 is TGTGCCAGCAGCCCCATGGCGGGACCCAGGGAGACCCAGTACTTC. Together with reference TRBV2 and TRBJ2-5, the CDR3 gives the full variable domain: EPEVTQTPSHQVTQMGQEVILRCVPISNHLYFYWYRQILGQKVEFLVSFYNNEISEKSEIFDDQFSVERPDGSNFTLKIRSTKLEDSAMYFCASSPMAGPRETQYFGPGTRLLVL.

The chain employs TRBV7-2 and TRBJ2-6, with a weak D call TRBD1 (6 bases). This CDR3 has 18 amino acids. Trimming shortened V by 6 bases and J by 2 bases, and 20 bases separated the two germline ends. CDR1 is SGHTA, CDR2 FQGNSA, per germline. The CDR3 DNA is TGTGCCAGCAGGCTTAGGACATTAGAGGGGGCTGGGGCCAACGTCCTGACTTTC. It codes for CASRLRTLEGAGANVLTF.